Listed below are T cell receptor beta chains from one sample, sequenced in a study of blood T cells in healthy people across ages. TCRdb reanalysed the 5' RACE reads using MiXCR and keeps one entry per CDR3 protein. The top ten hold 2.1% of the sample, which has 1.5 million to 2 million distinct CDR3 sequences, less than 50% seen once. The sequenced sample consisted of blood. These receptors were taken from a middle-aged woman in good health. CDR3s include the opening cysteine and the closing phenylalanine or tryptophan. D genes are given only for firm matches. Size is stated for part of the rows, as once, few or many counts, or as a class when the clone is expanded.

J gene,V gene,clone size,D gene,CDR3 DNA,CDR3 protein
TRBJ1-2,TRBV20-1,.,.,TGCAGGGCAAAACCCAGGGCCTTAGGGGGCTACACCTTC,CRAKPRALGGYTF
TRBJ2-1,TRBV15,.,.,TGTGCCACCAGCAGAGATCGTTCGGGGAATGAGCAGTTCTTC,CATSRDRSGNEQFF
TRBJ2-5,TRBV7-2,.,.,TGTGCCAGCAGATCCCCGCCAGAGCAAGAGACCCAGTACTTC,CASRSPPEQETQYF
TRBJ2-4,TRBV27,few,.,TGTGCCAGCAGTTTTCTCAGTCGGGGGTACAAAAACATTCAGTACTTC,CASSFLSRGYKNIQYF
TRBJ2-7,TRBV20-1,.,TRBD2,TGCAGTGCGAGTCTAGCGGGGGGGCGTCCCGAGCAGTACTTC,CSASLAGGRPEQYF
TRBJ2-4,TRBV4-3,few,TRBD2,TGCGCCAGCAGCCAAGAGAGGTTATGGGGGGGTTGGGGGATTCAGTACTTC,CASSQERLWGGWGIQYF
TRBJ1-1,TRBV4-2,.,.,TGTGCCAGCAGCCACGGGACAAACACTGAAGCTTTCTTT,CASSHGTNTEAFF
TRBJ2-1,TRBV6-2/TRBV6-3,few,.,TGTGCCAGCAGTTACGGCCAAAGCTCCTACAATGAGCAGTTCTTC,CASSYGQSSYNEQFF
TRBJ2-3,TRBV10-3,.,.,TGTGCCATCAGACAGGACCATGAGGATACAGATACGCAGTATTTT,CAIRQDHEDTDTQYF
TRBJ2-1,TRBV2,.,TRBD1,TGTGCCAGCAACGTGGGACAGCTAAACAATGAGCAGTTCTTC,CASNVGQLNNEQFF
TRBJ1-4,TRBV7-2,.,TRBD1,TGTGCCAGCAGCTTAGTCATGGACAGGGCTGAAAAACTGTTTTTT,CASSLVMDRAEKLFF
TRBJ2-1,TRBV7-6,.,TRBD2,TGTGCCAGCAGCCCCGCGGCGGGGGTATACAATGAGCAGTTCTTC,CASSPAAGVYNEQFF
TRBJ2-1,TRBV14,.,.,TGTGCCAGCAGCCAAATTTTTGGCAGCAGTGAGCAGTTCTTC,CASSQIFGSSEQFF
TRBJ1-6,TRBV7-2,.,.,TGTGCCAGCAGCCCGGAACGGGGGCGTCCCCTCCACTTT,CASSPERGRPLHF
TRBJ1-1,TRBV28,.,.,TGTGCCACTAAGCTACCGAACACTGAAGCTTTCTTT,CATKLPNTEAFF
TRBJ2-3,TRBV20-1,.,TRBD2,TGCAGTGCTCGGGGGGGCCTGTGGACAGATACGCAGTATTTT,CSARGGLWTDTQYF
TRBJ2-7,TRBV3-1,.,TRBD1,TGTGCCAGCAGCCAAGCGCTGGGAACAGGGGGGTACTTC,CASSQALGTGGYF
TRBJ2-7,TRBV29-1,.,.,TGCAGCGTTGAGTCTAGGCGGGACTACGAGCAGTACTTC,CSVESRRDYEQYF
TRBJ1-2,TRBV4-3,few,.,TGCGCCAGCAGCCAAGTCCGGGTACTCGGAACAAACTATGGCTACACCTTC,CASSQVRVLGTNYGYTF
TRBJ2-5,TRBV12-3/TRBV12-4,.,TRBD1,TGTGCCAGCAGTCAACTACAGGGGAAAGAGACCCAGTACTTC,CASSQLQGKETQYF
TRBJ2-3,TRBV6-2/TRBV6-3,.,.,TGTGCCAGCAGTTACCGCGCACAGATTAGCACAGATACGCAGTATTTT,CASSYRAQISTDTQYF
TRBJ2-3,TRBV25-1,few,.,TGTGCCAGCAGTGAGACGGGGGCAGATACGCAGTATTTT,CASSETGADTQYF
TRBJ2-3,TRBV29-1,once,TRBD2,TGCAGCTCAAAGACTAGCGGGGGGGGCACAGATACGCAGTATTTT,CSSKTSGGGTDTQYF
TRBJ2-7,TRBV6-1,.,.,TGTGCCAGCACACGGGGAGACAGCTCCTACGAGCAGTACTTC,CASTRGDSSYEQYF
TRBJ2-3,TRBV6-2/TRBV6-3,.,.,TGTGCCAGCAACTCGGGGGCAGGGAGCACAGATACGCAGTATTTT,CASNSGAGSTDTQYF
TRBJ2-1,TRBV5-1,.,TRBD2,TGCGCCAGCAGCGAGGGACGAGCGGGGAGGGATGAGCAGTTCTTC,CASSEGRAGRDEQFF
TRBJ2-7,TRBV6-5,few,TRBD2,TGTGCCAGCAGGGGGGGGACCGCCTACGAGCAGTACTTC,CASRGGTAYEQYF
TRBJ2-1,TRBV4-3,.,.,TGCGCCAGCAGCCAAGATCCCCCGGGGCATGAGCAGTTCTTC,CASSQDPPGHEQFF
TRBJ2-3,TRBV20-1,.,TRBD2,TGCAGTGCTAGAGTGGGCGGGGGAGACGCAGATGCGCAGTATTTT,CSARVGGGDADAQYF
TRBJ1-5,TRBV12-3/TRBV12-4,.,.,TGTGCCAGCAGTCTCTCGGCGGATCAGCCCCAGCATTTT,CASSLSADQPQHF
TRBJ2-3,TRBV2,once,.,TGTGCCAGCAGTGGGGCAAATACGCAGTATTTT,CASSGANTQYF
TRBJ1-2,TRBV4-2,.,.,TGTGCCAGCAGCCAAATAGGACAGTCTGGCTATGGCTACACCTTC,CASSQIGQSGYGYTF
TRBJ2-7,TRBV5-1,few,TRBD1,TGCGCCAGCAGCTTGAATCCTGACAGGGCTGGTGAGCAGTACTTC,CASSLNPDRAGEQYF
TRBJ1-5,TRBV20-1,.,.,TGCAGTGCTAGAGATAGGTCCTGGACTTATAGCAATCAGCCCCAGCATTTT,CSARDRSWTYSNQPQHF
TRBJ1-1,TRBV12-3/TRBV12-4,few,.,TGTGCCAGCAGCTTAACCCAGAACACTGAAGCTTTCTTT,CASSLTQNTEAFF
TRBJ2-6,TRBV5-1,.,.,TGCGCCAGCAGCTTGGCCCGGTTTAGAGTAACTGGGGCCAACGTCCTGACTTTC,CASSLARFRVTGANVLTF
TRBJ2-6,TRBV28,.,.,TGTGCCAGCAACGCTTTTGGGTCTGGGGCCAACGTCCTGACTTTC,CASNAFGSGANVLTF
TRBJ2-7,TRBV2,.,.,TGTGCCAGCAGCGATGTAGACACCTCCTACGAGCAGTACTTC,CASSDVDTSYEQYF
TRBJ2-5,TRBV18,.,TRBD1,TGTGCCAGCTCACCGACAGGGTGGGAACAGTACTTC,CASSPTGWEQYF
TRBJ2-7,TRBV5-1,few,TRBD1,TGCGCCAGCAGGGACAGGGGGTGTTCCTACGAGCAGTACTTC,CASRDRGCSYEQYF
TRBJ1-1,TRBV4-3,.,TRBD1,TGCGCCAGCAGCCAAGATCAAGGGGGCGCAAACACTGAAGCTTTCTTT,CASSQDQGGANTEAFF
TRBJ1-1,TRBV20-1,.,.,TGCAGTGCCAACTCGGGAGACACTGAAGCTTTCTTT,CSANSGDTEAFF
TRBJ1-2,TRBV7-2,.,.,TGTGCCAGCAGCGCAGGGGCAGCCGGCTACACCTTC,CASSAGAAGYTF
TRBJ1-2,TRBV29-1,.,TRBD1,TGCAGCGTTGGGACAGGGCCGGGCTACACCTTC,CSVGTGPGYTF
TRBJ2-1,TRBV6-2/TRBV6-3,few,TRBD2,TGTGCCAGCAGTTCTCCCGGGACTAGGGGCAATGAGCAGTTCTTC,CASSSPGTRGNEQFF
TRBJ2-7,TRBV2,.,TRBD1,TGTGCCAGCAGTGGGACAGGGGATAGGTTGGATGAGCAGTACTTC,CASSGTGDRLDEQYF
TRBJ1-2,TRBV7-9,.,.,TGTGCCAGCAGCGAAGGTTTCGGCTACACCTTC,CASSEGFGYTF
TRBJ2-3,TRBV9,.,TRBD2,TGTGCCAGCAGCGCCTGGACTAGCGGGGGCACAGATACGCAGTATTTT,CASSAWTSGGTDTQYF
TRBJ2-6,TRBV7-9,.,.,TGTGCCAGCAGCTTAAGAGGGGCTGGCGGGGCCAACGTCCTGACTTTC,CASSLRGAGGANVLTF
TRBJ2-1,TRBV5-1,few,TRBD2,TGCGCCAGCAGCTTGGGGACTAGCGGGGGCCCTTCCTACAATGAGCAGTTCTTC,CASSLGTSGGPSYNEQFF
TRBJ2-1,TRBV9,.,.,TGTGCCGGCAGCGTGGCGTGGCAGGGCTTCTCCTACAATGAGCAGTTCTTC,CAGSVAWQGFSYNEQFF
TRBJ1-5,TRBV25-1,.,.,TGTGCCAGCAGTGCAGGAGGACAGCCCCAGCATTTT,CASSAGGQPQHF
TRBJ2-5,TRBV6-1,.,.,TGTGCCAGCAGTGAAGACCGGGGGAGAGGAGAGACCCAGTACTTC,CASSEDRGRGETQYF
TRBJ2-7,TRBV20-1,few,TRBD2,TGCAGTGCTAGGGACCAACTAGCGGGGGCGTACTCCTACGAGCAGTACTTC,CSARDQLAGAYSYEQYF